The 12 T cell receptor beta chains given below trace back to one sample, sequenced in a study of response to subunit inactivated influenza vaccine. TCRdb redid the calling of the RT-PCR reads with MiXCR, one entry per CDR3 protein. The data show roughly 700,000 distinct CDR3 sequences, over 11% seen once. The input for sequencing was PBMCs from blood, taken about 14 days before vaccination. Receptors originate from a man in his forties or fifties who received an inactivated influenza vaccine.

The V gene is TRBV28, the J gene TRBJ2-7; possibly TRBD1 or TRBD2 for D (5 bases each). Trimming shortened V by 1 base and J by 0 bases, and 19 bases separated the two germline ends. The CDR3 length is 18 residues. Per the germline V gene, CDR1 is MDHEN and CDR2 is SYDVKM. In DNA form, the CDR3 reads TGTGCCAGCAGTTTATATCTATCGTGGGACGCGAGCTCCTACGAGCAGTACTTC. This sequence encodes CASSLYLSWDASSYEQYF.

This clonotype was found a few times. The chain recombines TRBV3-1 with TRBJ2-7, with 12 bases matching TRBD2. Germline CDR1 and CDR2: LGHDT and YNNKEL (reference sequence). The CDR3 sequence is 16 residues long. Trimming at V came to 6 bases and at J to 0 bases, leaving 6 bases not matched to a gene. The CDR3 DNA reads TGTGCCAGCAGTCTTACTAGCGGGAGGAGCTCCTACGAGCAGTACTTC. Protein: CASSLTSGRSSYEQYF.

This chain connects TRBV5-1 to TRBJ2-3; the D is unclear. CDR1 is SGHRS, CDR2 YFSETQ, per germline. The CDR3 covers 14 residues. V was clipped by 0 bases and J by 4 bases, with 9 bases between them. The CDR3 DNA is TGCGCCAGCAGCTTGGTTGGGGTCTCAGATACGCAGTATTTT. It translates to CASSLVGVSDTQYF.

The V gene is TRBV5-1, the J gene TRBJ1-1; D is unresolved. Trimming removed 0 bases at V and 4 bases at J, with 13 bases between. CDR1 is SGHRS, CDR2 YFSETQ, per germline. The CDR3 consists of 15 residues. CDR3 in DNA: TGCGCCAGCAGCTTGGATTTTACCAGGCCCACTGAAGCTTTCTTT. It specifies CASSLDFTRPTEAFF.

This clonotype was seen many times. This chain connects TRBV4-2 to TRBJ2-7, with 8 bases lining up with TRBD1. This CDR3 region has 15 residues. V was pared by 0 bases and J by 4 bases, with 5 bases of the junction left unmatched. Germline V lookup: CDR1 LGHNA, CDR2 YNFKEQ. CDR3 sequence (DNA): TGTGCCAGCAGCCAAGACCCAGGGGGCGCGTACGAGCAGTACTTC. The encoded protein is CASSQDPGGAYEQYF.

The J gene is TRBJ2-1, the V gene TRBV7-6, with TRBD2 matching over 9 bases. J lost 5 bases, V lost 7 bases, and 12 bases had no gene match. The CDR3 loop spans 16 amino acids. Germline-derived CDR1 and CDR2 are SGHVS and FNYEAQ. CDR3 coding DNA: TGTGCCAGCACCATACTTAGCGGGGGTGCCAACAATGAGCAGTTCTTC. It codes for CASTILSGGANNEQFF.

This clonotype has ten or more counts. The V and J genes are TRBV13 and TRBJ2-3; TRBD2 matches at 7 bases. Germline lookup yields CDR1 PRHDT and CDR2 FYEKMQ (reference sequence). V lost 3 bases, J lost 3 bases, and 6 bases stayed unmatched. This CDR3 comprises 15 residues. The CDR3 loop reads CASSLSGIGTDTQYF. In DNA, the CDR3 is TGTGCCAGCAGCTTGAGCGGGATTGGGACAGATACGCAGTATTTT.

This clonotype came up a few times. This rearrangement joins TRBV6-1 to TRBJ2-3, with D perhaps TRBD1 (6 bases). V dropped 5 bases and J dropped 2 bases, with 11 bases sitting between them. In germline, CDR1 is MNHNS, CDR2 SASEGT. CDR3 size: 14 residues. The CDR3 loop reads CASSQYRDTDTQYF. The CDR3 DNA is TGTGCCAGCAGTCAATACAGGGACACAGATACGCAGTATTTT.

This clonotype occurred a few times. This chain links TRBV29-1 with TRBJ2-5; D is unclear. Trimming took off 4 bases at V and 2 bases at J, with 14 bases between the two ends. Per germline, CDR1 SQVTM and CDR2 ANQGSEA. The CDR3 consists of 14 residues. The CDR3 DNA reads as TGCAGCGTTGTATTCATCTACAGTCAAGAGACCCAGTACTTC. Protein product: CSVVFIYSQETQYF.

The chain employs TRBV20-1 and TRBJ1-4, with 7 bases aligning to TRBD1. CDR3 length equals 15 residues. Germline V gene sequence: CDR1 DFQATT, CDR2 SNEGSKA (reference sequence). V shed 0 bases, J shed 7 bases, and the junction held 8 bases outside the gene matches. The CDR3 loop is CSARDPTGMGEKLFF. The CDR3 DNA reads as TGCAGTGCTAGAGATCCGACAGGGATGGGTGAAAAACTGTTTTTT.

This rearrangement joins TRBV7-9 to TRBJ2-3; 7 bases are a match to TRBD2. V trimming: 0 bases; J trimming: 7 bases; junction bases outside the gene matches: 10. CDR1 and CDR2 (germline): SEHNR, FQNEAQ (reference sequence). This CDR3 has 16 residues. The CDR3 DNA follows: TGTGCCAGCAGCTTAGCTGGTTCCGGACTAGTCAATACGCAGTATTTT. Encoded protein: CASSLAGSGLVNTQYF.

At least ten counts were recorded for this clonotype. The chain recombines TRBV20-1 with TRBJ1-5; no clear D. CDR3 length: 14 residues. The germline V gene encodes CDR1 DFQATT and CDR2 SNEGSKA (reference sequence). Trimming removed 0 bases from V and 6 bases from J, with 12 bases in between. The chain's CDR3 is CSAREGAGGQPQHF. The CDR3, as DNA: TGCAGTGCTAGAGAGGGCGCAGGAGGTCAGCCCCAGCATTTT.